This entry describes one TCR beta chain. The antigen is undetermined. The data are from a study of shared clonotypes between healthy human individuals. The study's findings and limits: Relative to clonotypes present in all four donors, those not shared had lower generation probabilities.

Healthy adults negative for HIV, lacking recent acute infections or vaccinations, served as donors. Using immunoSEQ multiplex PCR, the repertoire was profiled, and TCRdb retains in-frame clones only, with some absent. The sample gives 2 million to 3 million clones, roughly 93% of which show up once; approximately 0.36% is in the top ten. This CDR3 region has 14 residues. CDR1 SGHRS and CDR2 YFSETQ come from the germline V gene. J gave up 3 bases and V 4 bases, and 4 bases lay outside the gene matches. The receptor comes from a man between 18 and 29 years old in good health. Some clones in this sample may be carry-over from other donors' samples. The sample consisted of naive CD4+ T cells from PBMCs. Subset meaning: CD45RA+ positively selected. The chain has TRBV5-1 and TRBJ2-7, with 10 bases fitting TRBD1. The CDR3 nucleotides read TGCGCCAGCAGCGTGACAGGGGGCGGCTACGAGCAGTACTTC. Translated, it gives CASSVTGGGYEQYF.